The T cell receptor beta chain described here comes from a study of T cells after yellow fever vaccination. Study as a whole: It was SMART-Seq v4 Ultra Low Input that prepared the fractions with low cell numbers. Study conclusions and caveats: In post-booster samples, most primary-vaccination clones reappeared (around 95% CD4, 88% CD8).

For TCR, cDNA came from 5'RACE template switching, which added a universal primer site and UMIs. TCRdb redid the calling of the 5' RACE reads with MiXCR, one entry per CDR3 protein. The sample lists hundreds of thousands of distinct CDR3 sequences; around 20% were seen once. About this clonotype itself: Its antigen is still unknown.

CDR3 length: 15 residues. Losses at the gene ends were 6 bases for V and 5 bases for J; bases not matched to a gene: 8. The germline V gene has CDR1 MNHNY and CDR2 SVGAGI (reference sequence). This specimen consisted of PBMCs, obtained before the yellow fever booster vaccination. The TCR originated in a man younger than 35 who received the YFV17D yellow fever vaccine. The chain is built from TRBV6-6 and TRBJ2-2; TRBD1 matches 8 bases. The CDR3 loop is CASSSRDRKTGELFF. DNA for the CDR3: TGTGCCAGCAGCAGCCGGGACAGGAAAACCGGGGAGCTGTTTTTT.